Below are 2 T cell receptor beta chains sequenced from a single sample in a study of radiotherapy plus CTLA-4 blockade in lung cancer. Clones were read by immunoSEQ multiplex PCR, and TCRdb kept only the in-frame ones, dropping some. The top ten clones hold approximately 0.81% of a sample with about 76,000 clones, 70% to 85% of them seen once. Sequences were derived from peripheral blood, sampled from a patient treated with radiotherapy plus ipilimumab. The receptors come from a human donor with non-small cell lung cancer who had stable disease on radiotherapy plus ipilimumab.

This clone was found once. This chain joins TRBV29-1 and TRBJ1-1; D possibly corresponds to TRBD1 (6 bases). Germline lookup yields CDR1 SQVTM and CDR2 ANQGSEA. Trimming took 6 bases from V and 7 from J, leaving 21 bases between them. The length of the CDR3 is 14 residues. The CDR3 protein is CSVVRDKVRFEAFF. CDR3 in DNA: TGCAGCGTGGTCCGGGACAAGGTTCGTTTTGAAGCTTTCTTT.

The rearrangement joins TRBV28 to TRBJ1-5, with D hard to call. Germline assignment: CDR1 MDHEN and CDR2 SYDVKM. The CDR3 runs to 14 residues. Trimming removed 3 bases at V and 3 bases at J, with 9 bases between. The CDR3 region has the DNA TGTGCCAGCAGTTTTCCCCTCTACAATCAGCCCCAGCATTTT. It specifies CASSFPLYNQPQHF.